This TCR beta chain was retrieved from a study of cytomegalovirus exposure and HLA in healthy donors. Whole-study context: Later, an analysis reported that the 100 to 150 validation repertoires had used the same platform as the roughly 680 first-cohort repertoires. Whole-study findings and limits: Listed as cytomegalovirus-associated were 150 to 200 TCR beta chains. In vitro work confirmed that a few CMV-associated chains recognize CMV antigens. Reportedly, cytomegalovirus status was diagnosed with high sensitivity and specificity.

Generated by immunoSEQ multiplex PCR, the TCRdb table keeps only in-frame clones and is missing some. The sample holds fewer than 200,000 clones; about nine tenths are singletons and the top ten take approximately 2.6%. This CDR3 region has 14 residues. Germline CDR1 is SGHDT and CDR2 is YYEEEE. V was cut by 4 bases and J by 0 bases, with 8 bases left in between. Turning to this clone: The antigen is undetermined.

This chain links TRBV5-6 with TRBJ2-1, with a weak D call TRBD2 (5 bases). This TCR was sampled from a man aged 18 to 29 in good health and CMV-seropositive. The sample comprised PBMCs. This chain's CDR3 is CASSPGSSYNEQFF. CDR3 sequence (DNA): TGTGCCAGCAGCCCGGGGAGCTCCTACAATGAGCAGTTCTTC.